These 3 T cell receptor beta chains were sequenced from one sample in a study of response to subunit inactivated influenza vaccine. TCRdb reprocessed the RT-PCR reads via MiXCR and lists one record per CDR3 protein. The data hold about half a million distinct CDR3 sequences, with 6.5% to 8% observed a single time. The specimen was PBMCs from blood, collected roughly 24 months after vaccination. These receptors all come from a man aged 45-69 years who received an inactivated influenza vaccine.

The CDR3 protein is CASTSLDRPYEQYF. The CDR3 bases are TGTGCCAGCACTAGCTTAGACAGGCCCTACGAGCAGTACTTC. The chain is built from TRBV2 and TRBJ2-7, with D maybe TRBD1 (6 bases). CDR1 and CDR2 (germline): SNHLY, FYNNEI. Trimming took off 7 bases at V and 2 bases at J, with 15 bases between the two ends. This CDR3 has 14 residues.

There are a few counts of this clonotype. The CDR3 region is CASTGWATDTQYF. The CDR3, as DNA: TGTGCCAGCACGGGGTGGGCGACAGATACGCAGTATTTT. The chain employs TRBV25-1 and TRBJ2-3; perhaps TRBD2 as D (5 bases). There are 13 residues in the CDR3. Trimming left V 7 bases short and J 3 bases short, with 11 bases between. Germline CDR1 and CDR2: MGHDK and SYGVNS.

This clonotype appeared many times. The CDR3 bases are TGCGCCAGCAGCACTTCGACAGGAGTATATAATTCACCCCTCCACTTT. This gives the protein CASSTSTGVYNSPLHF. J is TRBJ1-6 and V is TRBV5-1; weak D call: TRBD1 (6 bases). The ends were cut back, 4 bases at V and 4 bases at J, with 15 bases in the middle. The CDR3 covers 16 residues. Per germline, CDR1 SGHRS and CDR2 YFSETQ.